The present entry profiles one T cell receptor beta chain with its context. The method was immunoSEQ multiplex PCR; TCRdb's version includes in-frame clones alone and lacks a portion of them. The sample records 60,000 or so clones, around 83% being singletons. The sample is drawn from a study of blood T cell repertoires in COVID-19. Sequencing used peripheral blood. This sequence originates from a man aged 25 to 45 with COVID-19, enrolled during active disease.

CDR3 sequence (DNA): TGTGCCAGCAGCGTAGTTTCTGGGGCTAGCACAGATACGCAGTATTTT. This gives the protein CASSVVSGASTDTQYF. J is TRBJ2-3 and V is TRBV9, with D possibly TRBD1 on 5 matching bases. Germline V CDR1 and CDR2: SGDLS, YYNGEE. The CDR3 length is 16 residues. Trimming removed 0 bases from V and 0 bases from J, with 11 bases in between. The full variable domain, completed using reference TRBV9 and TRBJ2-3, is DSGVTQTPKHLITATGQRVTLRCSPRSGDLSVYWYQQSLDQGLQFLIQYYNGEERAKGNILERFSAQQFPDLHSELNLSSLELGDSALYFCASSVVSGASTDTQYFGPGTRLTVL.